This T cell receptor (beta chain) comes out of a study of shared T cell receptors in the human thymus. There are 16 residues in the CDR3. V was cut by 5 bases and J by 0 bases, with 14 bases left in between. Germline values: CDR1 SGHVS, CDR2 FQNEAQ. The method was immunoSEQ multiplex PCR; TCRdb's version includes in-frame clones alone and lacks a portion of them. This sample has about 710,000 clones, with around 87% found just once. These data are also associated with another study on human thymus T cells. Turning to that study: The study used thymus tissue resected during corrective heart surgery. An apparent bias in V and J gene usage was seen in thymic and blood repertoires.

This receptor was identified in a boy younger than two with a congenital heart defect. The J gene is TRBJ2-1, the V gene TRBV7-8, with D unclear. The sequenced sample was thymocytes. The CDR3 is CASSKLASSSYNEQFF. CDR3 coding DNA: TGTGCCAGCAGCAAATTGGCTTCCAGCTCCTACAATGAGCAGTTCTTC.